The sample holds a few counts of the clone carrying this T cell receptor (beta chain). Investigators reverse transcribed all isolated RNA, so they sequenced expressed TCRB transcripts. The repertoire was sequenced with immunoSEQ multiplex PCR; TCRdb's copy has only in-frame clones and lacks some. There are 250,000 to 350,000 clones in the sample; about 14% occur only once, and approximately 6.7% lies in the top ten. This entry belongs to a study of beta chain features in type 1 diabetes. Trimming shortened V by 2 bases and J by 7 bases, and 5 bases separated the two germline ends. This CDR3 region has 11 residues. CDR1 and CDR2 from the germline V gene are SNHLY and FYNNEI.

The chain combines TRBV2 with TRBJ1-2; D gene unclear. Sequences were obtained from central memory CD4+ T cells from blood. This sequence was found in a man aged 25-45 years in good health. The CDR3 is CASSERVGYTF. CDR3 DNA: TGTGCCAGCAGTGAAAGGGTTGGCTACACCTTC.